The 12 T cell receptor beta chains reported below all come from one sample, sequenced in a study of regulatory T cells in long-lasting Graves disease (dated by TCRdb to the early 2020s). Per the publication, the time point label means: persistent/refractory GD, antithyroid drugs over 5 years with positive TRAb. RNA was extracted from PBMCs in TRIzol for both TCR sequencing and RNA sequencing. The library was obtained by multiplex PCR. Sequencing was carried out with an Illumina HiSeq 4000. iRepertoire HTBI primers and Arm-PCR amplification of CDR3 regions were used to construct TCR beta libraries. TCRdb ran its own pipeline on the public reads, namely fastp trimming at Q25 and MiXCR clone calling, and kept in-frame beta chains. Identical CDR3 proteins give one entry, which carries the most common genes and DNA. For this sample there are roughly 400,000 distinct CDR3 sequences; around 20% appear just once. Roughly an eighth of the sample goes to the ten largest clones.

Sequenced here: peripheral blood mononuclear cells (PBMCs), sampled when the disease was refractory, from a patient treated with antithyroid drugs. The source is a female donor with Graves disease.

V gene TRBV10-2 combines with J gene TRBJ2-5; D is ambiguous. Between the trimmed V and J ends, which lost 1 base and 0 bases, there was a span of 3 bases. Looked up from germline, CDR1 is WSHSY and CDR2 is SAAADI. The CDR3 is made up of 13 amino acids. The CDR3 sequence: CASSEWNQETQYF. The CDR3 region has the DNA TGCGCCAGCAGTGAGTGGAACCAAGAGACCCAGTACTTC.

This chain joins TRBV7-3 and TRBJ2-4; TRBD2 aligns across 7 bases. V gave up 6 bases and J gave up 2 bases; unmatched junction bases: 4. The V gene's germline CDR1 is SGHTA and CDR2 FQGTGA. This CDR3 contains 14 residues. As DNA, the CDR3 is TGTGCCAGCAGGGGGGGGGGTTCCAAAAACATTCAGTACTTC. It translates to CASRGGGSKNIQYF.

The rearrangement links TRBV9 to TRBJ1-2; TRBD1 matches at 10 bases. The CDR3 is 14 amino acids. Germline trimming cut 0 bases from V and 6 bases from J; bases unmatched to any gene: 2. Germline-derived CDR1 and CDR2 are SGDLS and YYNGEE. The CDR3 DNA is TGTGCCAGCAGCGTAGGGGGACAGGGGAATGGCTACACCTTC. Its protein product is CASSVGGQGNGYTF.

This clonotype was picked up many times. The chain uses TRBV12-3 or TRBV12-4 and TRBJ1-4; D unresolved. V lost 1 base and J lost 8, with 5 bases in between. The CDR3 extends over 12 amino acids. This chain's CDR3 is CASSLGWEKLFF. Written as DNA, the CDR3 is TGTGCCAGCAGTTTAGGGTGGGAAAAACTGTTTTTT.

This clonotype was seen ten or more times. The V gene is TRBV6-5, the J gene TRBJ2-7, with D perhaps TRBD2 (5 bases). The CDR3 runs 14 residues. V lost 4 bases, J lost 2 bases, and 12 bases lay in between. Germline values: CDR1 MNHEY, CDR2 SVGAGI. The CDR3 DNA reads as TGTGCCAGCAGTTCAGGACTGCCCGCCTACGAGCAGTACTTC. Translating gives CASSSGLPAYEQYF.

The chain links TRBV29-1 to TRBJ1-4, with a possible D match to TRBD1 (6 bases). Germline V gene data show CDR1 as SQVTM and CDR2 as ANQGSEA. V shed 2 bases and J shed 7 bases, with 8 bases lying between them. The CDR3 has 12 amino acids. The CDR3 nucleotides read TGCAGCGTTGAACGGGGGGCTGAAAAACTGTTTTTT. Amino acid sequence: CSVERGAEKLFF.

This rearrangement joins TRBV30 to TRBJ2-7; D not resolved. The CDR3 spans 13 residues. Germline V lookup: CDR1 GTSNPN, CDR2 SVGIG (reference sequence). The V gene lost 0 bases and the J gene lost 1 base, with 7 bases spanning the gap. CDR3 in amino acids: CAWSVFSSYEQYF. In DNA form, the CDR3 reads TGTGCCTGGAGTGTATTCAGTTCCTACGAGCAGTACTTC.

This clonotype was seen a few times. This chain uses TRBV12-3 or TRBV12-4 with TRBJ2-2, with D unresolved. Trimming removed 3 bases at V and 5 bases at J, with 10 bases between. The length of the CDR3 is 14 residues. CDR3 protein: CASSFVSPTGELFF. In DNA, the CDR3 is TGTGCCAGCAGTTTCGTCAGTCCGACCGGGGAGCTGTTTTTT.

This clonotype was seen only a few times. The chain is built from TRBV4-1 and TRBJ1-1; possible D gene TRBD1, 6 bases. Germline CDR1 is MGHRA and CDR2 is YSYEKL. The CDR3 extends over 15 amino acids. V was clipped by 0 bases and J by 3 bases, with 11 bases between them. The CDR3 reads CASSQERQAYTEAFF. The CDR3 bases are TGCGCCAGCAGCCAAGAACGACAGGCATACACTGAAGCTTTCTTT.

The V call is TRBV20-1, the J call TRBJ1-1; weak D call: TRBD1 (6 bases). Germline V gene sequence: CDR1 DFQATT, CDR2 SNEGSKA (reference sequence). This CDR3 has 14 amino acids. V lost 8 bases and J 0 bases, leaving 16 bases between the germline ends. The CDR3 is CSTMTGRMNTEAFF. The CDR3 region has the DNA TGCAGTACTATGACAGGACGGATGAACACTGAAGCTTTCTTT.

CDR3 residues: CASTPTGGSGDTIYF. CDR3 coding DNA: TGTGCCAGCACTCCAACGGGAGGGTCCGGAGACACCATATATTTT. The chain links TRBV2 to TRBJ1-3; no clear D gene. Germline loops: CDR1 SNHLY, CDR2 FYNNEI. This CDR3 has 15 amino acids. V was trimmed by 7 bases and J by 8 bases, leaving 21 bases between them.

V is TRBV7-9 and J is TRBJ2-5; D tentatively fits TRBD1 or TRBD2 (5 bases each). Germline V gene lookup returns CDR1 SEHNR and CDR2 FQNEAQ (reference sequence). The CDR3 totals 16 residues. V lost 1 base and J lost 6, with 18 bases in between. DNA of the CDR3: TGTGCCAGCAGCTTAGTGCGGCCGTCTGGGGGAAAGACCCAGTACTTC. It is translated as CASSLVRPSGGKTQYF.